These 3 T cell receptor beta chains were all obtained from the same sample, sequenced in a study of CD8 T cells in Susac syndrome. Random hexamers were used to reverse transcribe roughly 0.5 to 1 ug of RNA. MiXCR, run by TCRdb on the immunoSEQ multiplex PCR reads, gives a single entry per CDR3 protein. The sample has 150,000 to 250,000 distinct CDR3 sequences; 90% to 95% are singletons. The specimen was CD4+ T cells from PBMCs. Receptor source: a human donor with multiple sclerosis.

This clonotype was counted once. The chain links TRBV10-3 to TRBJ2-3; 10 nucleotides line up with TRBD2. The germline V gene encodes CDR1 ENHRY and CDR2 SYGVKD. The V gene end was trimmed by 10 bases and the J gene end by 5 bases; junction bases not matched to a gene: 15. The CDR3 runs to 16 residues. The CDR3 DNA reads TGTGCCAGCACGATCGGTCTAGCGGGAGCGGGAGATACGCAGTATTTT. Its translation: CASTIGLAGAGDTQYF.

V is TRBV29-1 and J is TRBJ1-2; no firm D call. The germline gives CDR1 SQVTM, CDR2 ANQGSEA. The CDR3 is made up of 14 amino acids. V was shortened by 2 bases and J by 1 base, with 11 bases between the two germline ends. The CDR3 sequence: CSVELAANNYGYTF. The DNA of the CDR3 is TGCAGCGTTGAATTGGCAGCGAATAACTATGGCTACACCTTC.

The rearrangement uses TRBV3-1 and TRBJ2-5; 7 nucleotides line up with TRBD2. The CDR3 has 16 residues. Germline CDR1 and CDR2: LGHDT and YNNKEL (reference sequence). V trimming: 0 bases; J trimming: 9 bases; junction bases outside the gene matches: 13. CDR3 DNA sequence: TGTGCCAGCAGCCAAGAATCTCTAGGACTAGACGGGGCCCAGTACTTC. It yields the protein CASSQESLGLDGAQYF.